This T cell receptor beta chain was sequenced during a study of cytomegalovirus exposure and HLA in healthy donors. Study as a whole: Of all 400 or so donors who were genotyped, around 79% belonged to the Caucasian-associated ancestry cluster. Study results and limitations: Earlier analysis found most TCR beta V segments productive about 90% or about 30% of the time. The study designated 160 or so TCR beta chains cytomegalovirus-associated. More clonal expansion characterized HLA-associated TCR beta chains than equally common others in a later analysis.

With 60 Vbeta and 13 Jbeta primers, the PCR was carried out. Libraries were prepared by immunoSEQ multiplex PCR; TCRdb keeps only in-frame clonotypes and omits some of them. The sample carries fewer than 250,000 clones, 83% recorded once. CDR1 and CDR2 from the germline V gene are LNHDA and SQIVND (reference sequence). Trimming took off 6 bases at V and 2 bases at J, with 13 bases between the two ends. The length of the CDR3 is 14 residues. For this clone: Its target is unknown.

The receptor comes from a middle-aged man in good health and CMV-seropositive. Sequencing input: PBMCs. The chain joins TRBV19 to TRBJ2-5; tentatively, D is TRBD1 (6 bases). The CDR3 nucleotides read TGTGCCAGTAGGACAGGAGACTATCAAGAGACCCAGTACTTC. Translating it yields CASRTGDYQETQYF.